This T cell receptor (beta chain) was profiled in a study of TIL therapy for anti-PD-1-resistant metastatic lung cancer. The immunoSEQ assay was v3. Libraries were sequenced to around 2 million read pairs (survey) or roughly 4.5-6.5 million (deep). Method: immunoSEQ multiplex PCR; TCRdb's copy keeps in-frame clones and lacks some. The sample has around 100,000 clones; about two thirds are singletons. This clone showed up just a few times. Time point described: pre-treatment sample, taken before nivolumab and TIL therapy. Pleural nodules or supraclavicular lymph nodes made up most of the excised metastases sampled. Tumor harvest preceded PD-1/PD-L1 blockade, followed by nivolumab treatment. CDR1 and CDR2 from the germline V gene are MDHEN and SYDVKM. The ends were cut back, 3 bases at V and 4 bases at J, with 16 bases in the middle. This CDR3 contains 15 residues.

The sequences come from tumor tissue, collected at baseline. The source is a person aged 30 to 80 with non-small cell lung cancer. This sequence joins TRBV28 and TRBJ2-7, with D possibly matching TRBD1 (6 bases). The CDR3, as DNA: TGTGCCAGCAGTTTCTCGGGACAACGGAGGTACGAGCAGTACTTC. The encoded protein is CASSFSGQRRYEQYF. Full variable domain (missing parts from reference TRBV28 and TRBJ2-7): DVKVTQSSRYLVKRTGEKVFLECVQDMDHENMFWYRQDPGLGLRLIYFSYDVKMKEKGDIPEGYSVSREKKERFSLILESASTNQTSMYLCASSFSGQRRYEQYFGPGTRLTVT.